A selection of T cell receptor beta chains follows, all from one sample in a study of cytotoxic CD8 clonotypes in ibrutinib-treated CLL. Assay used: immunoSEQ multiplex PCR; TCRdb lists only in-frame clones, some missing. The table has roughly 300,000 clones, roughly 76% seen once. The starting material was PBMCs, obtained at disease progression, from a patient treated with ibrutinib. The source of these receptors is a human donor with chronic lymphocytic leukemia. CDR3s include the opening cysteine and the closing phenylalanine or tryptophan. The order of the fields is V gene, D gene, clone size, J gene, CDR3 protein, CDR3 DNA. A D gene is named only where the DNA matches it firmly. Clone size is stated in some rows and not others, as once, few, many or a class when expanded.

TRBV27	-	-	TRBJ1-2	CASREMDRSQGYTF	TGTGCCAGCCGGGAGATGGACAGATCGCAAGGCTACACCTTC
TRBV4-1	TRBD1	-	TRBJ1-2	CASSPQTAGGYGYTF	TGCGCCAGCAGCCCCCAGACGGCAGGGGGCTATGGCTACACCTTC
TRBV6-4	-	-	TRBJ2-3	CASSDTGPTDTQYF	TGTGCCAGCAGTGACACGGGGCCCACAGATACGCAGTATTTT
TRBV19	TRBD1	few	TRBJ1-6	CASSHSGGDSPLHF	TGTGCCAGTAGTCATTCAGGGGGCGATTCACCCCTCCACTTT
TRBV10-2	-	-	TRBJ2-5	CASSEYGETQYF	TGCGCCAGCAGTGAGTACGGAGAGACCCAGTACTTC
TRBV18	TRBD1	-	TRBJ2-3	CASSPGTGVTDTQYF	TGTGCCAGCTCACCCGGGACAGGGGTCACAGATACGCAGTATTTT
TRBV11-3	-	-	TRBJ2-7	CASSSSTQGQQYF	TGTGCCAGCAGCTCATCCACCCAGGGGCAGCAGTACTTC
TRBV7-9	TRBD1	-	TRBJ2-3	CASSSTGNGPTDTQYF	TGTGCCAGCAGCTCGACAGGGAATGGGCCTACAGATACGCAGTATTTT
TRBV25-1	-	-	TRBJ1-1	CASSLPGDTEAFF	TGTGCCAGCAGTCTCCCGGGGGACACTGAAGCTTTCTTT
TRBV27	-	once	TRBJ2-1	CASSLQPGLGEQFF	TGTGCCAGCAGTTTACAACCAGGACTGGGTGAGCAGTTCTTC
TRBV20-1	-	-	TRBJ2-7	CSATSVGEQYF	TGCAGTGCTACCTCTGTGGGGGAGCAGTACTTC
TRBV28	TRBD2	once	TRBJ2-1	CASSLLADLYNEQFF	TGTGCCAGCAGTTTACTAGCGGACCTTTACAATGAGCAGTTCTTC
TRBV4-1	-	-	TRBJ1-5	CASSQERGRQPQHF	TGCGCCAGCAGCCAAGAAAGAGGGCGTCAGCCCCAGCATTTT
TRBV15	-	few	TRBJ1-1	CATSRDGLNTEAFF	TGTGCCACCAGCAGAGACGGGTTGAACACTGAAGCTTTCTTT
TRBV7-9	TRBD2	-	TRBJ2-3	CASGDYTDTQYF	TGTGCCTCGGGGGACTACACAGATACGCAGTATTTT
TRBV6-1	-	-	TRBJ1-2	CASSAFSGAVGLYGYTF	TGTGCCAGCAGTGCATTCTCGGGCGCGGTGGGCTTGTATGGCTACACCTTC
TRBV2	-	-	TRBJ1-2	CASSASFNYGYTF	TGTGCCAGCAGCGCATCCTTTAACTATGGCTACACCTTC
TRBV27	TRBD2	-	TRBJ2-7	CASRLAGVPNSYEQYF	TGTGCCAGCAGGCTAGCGGGAGTTCCTAACTCCTACGAGCAGTACTTC
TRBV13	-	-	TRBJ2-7	CASSLGRTVGHEQYF	TGTGCCAGCAGCTTAGGCCGGACCGTCGGTCACGAGCAGTACTTC
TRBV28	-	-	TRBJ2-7	CACEPRALYEQYF	TGTGCCTGCGAGCCCCGTGCCCTCTACGAGCAGTACTTC
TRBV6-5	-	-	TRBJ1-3	CASSTNRNTIYF	TGTGCCAGCAGCACGAACAGAAACACCATATATTTT
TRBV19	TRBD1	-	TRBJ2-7	CASRRTGAGSEQYF	TGTGCCAGTAGGAGGACAGGGGCCGGTTCCGAGCAGTACTTC
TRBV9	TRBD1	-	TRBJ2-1	CASSLRTGVFNEQFF	TGTGCCAGCAGCCTCCGGACAGGGGTTTTTAATGAGCAGTTCTTC
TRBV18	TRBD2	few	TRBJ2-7	CASSPGAGGRYEQYF	TGTGCCAGCTCACCAGGGGCGGGAGGGCGGTACGAGCAGTACTTC